This entry describes one T cell receptor (beta chain). Its antigen is as yet unknown. This record belongs to a study of Ad26.COV2.S vaccination and SARS-CoV-2 variants. General study findings and limits: Placebo recipients had lower spike-specific TCR breadth than vaccine recipients.

With 8 bases removed from V and 7 bases from J, the gap between germline ends came to 11 bases. CDR1 is LNHNV and CDR2 is YYDKDF in the germline V gene (reference sequence). This CDR3 has 12 residues. Treatment noted: 15 to 20 received Ad26.COV2.S at low or high dose, single or two shots; roughly five received placebo; per-sample allocation not given. Repertoires come from day 63 after the first vaccine or placebo injection. The vaccine antigen was prefusion-stabilized Wuhan SARS-CoV-2 spike. Assay: immunoSEQ multiplex PCR; the TCRdb copy retains only in-frame clones and omits some. The data show hundreds of thousands of clones, about 88% seen once.

This chain links TRBV15 with TRBJ2-2; no firm D call. This TCR was recovered from a person aged 18 to 59 who received the Ad26.COV2.S COVID-19 vaccine or a placebo. The material sequenced was peripheral blood, taken in a trial of Ad26.COV2.S vaccine versus placebo. CDR3 protein: CATRWVGGELFF. For the CDR3, the DNA is TGTGCCACCCGGTGGGTCGGCGGGGAGCTGTTTTTT.